This entry lists 30 T cell receptor beta chains sequenced from one sample in a study of cytomegalovirus exposure and HLA in healthy donors. The primer mix had 60 Vbeta and 13 Jbeta primers. Libraries were prepared by immunoSEQ multiplex PCR; TCRdb keeps only in-frame clonotypes and omits some of them. The sample has under 150,000 clones; roughly 79% are singletons. The sample taken for sequencing was PBMCs. These receptors were obtained from a woman aged 25 to 39 in good health and CMV-seronegative.

The V call is TRBV2, the J call TRBJ2-2, with 10 bases matching TRBD2. CDR1 and CDR2 from the germline V gene are SNHLY and FYNNEI. J gave up 3 bases and V 6 bases, and 7 bases lay outside the gene matches. The CDR3 sequence is 16 residues long. The CDR3 region has the DNA TGTGCCAGCAGGGGAAGCGGGGGGGCCTACACCGGGGAGCTGTTTTTT. Its protein is CASRGSGGAYTGELFF.

The CDR3 reads CASSIDNRLQNTEAFF. CDR3 bases: TGCGCCAGCAGCATAGACAACAGGTTGCAGAACACTGAAGCTTTCTTT. The chain has TRBV5-1 and TRBJ1-1, with a weak D call TRBD1 (5 bases). The ends were cut back, 4 bases at V and 1 base at J, with 17 bases in the middle. Looked up from germline, CDR1 is SGHRS and CDR2 is YFSETQ. The CDR3 loop spans 16 amino acids.

V and J are TRBV29-1 and TRBJ1-3, with D possibly TRBD1 on 6 matching bases. There are 14 residues in the CDR3. V shed 1 base and J shed 2 bases, with 9 bases lying between them. Germline CDR1 and CDR2: SQVTM and ANQGSEA. The CDR3 DNA follows: TGCAGCGTTGAAGTAGCAGGGGCTGGAAACACCATATATTTT. Its protein product is CSVEVAGAGNTIYF.

This clone was observed a handful of times. This rearrangement joins TRBV9 to TRBJ1-3; 12 positions match TRBD1. V shed 4 bases, J shed 4 bases, and the junction held 9 bases outside the gene matches. The germline gives CDR1 SGDLS, CDR2 YYNGEE. CDR3 length: 17 amino acids. The CDR3 DNA sequence: TGTGCCAGCAGCACTGGGACAGGGGGCGCCGGGGGAAACACCATATATTTT. Translating gives CASSTGTGGAGGNTIYF.

V and J are TRBV13 and TRBJ2-3; TRBD1 aligns across 11 bases. This CDR3 has 15 residues. Germline CDR1 reads PRHDT; CDR2 reads FYEKMQ (reference sequence). V was clipped by 5 bases and J by 6 bases; unmatched bases: 7. As DNA, the CDR3 is TGTGCCAGCAGCCGGGACAGGGGGTCCCGGGATACGCAGTATTTT. Protein sequence: CASSRDRGSRDTQYF.

The J gene is TRBJ2-1, the V gene TRBV5-1, with D maybe TRBD2 (5 bases). V was cut by 0 bases and J by 9 bases, with 10 bases left in between. From germline, CDR1 is SGHRS and CDR2 YFSETQ. The CDR3 is 13 residues long. CDR3 in amino acids: CASSLDRGAEQFF. CDR3 DNA sequence: TGCGCCAGCAGCTTGGACCGGGGAGCTGAGCAGTTCTTC.

The genes are TRBV28 and TRBJ1-1; D is uncertain. Between the trimmed V and J ends, which lost 6 bases and 4 bases, there was a span of 12 bases. The germline gives CDR1 MDHEN, CDR2 SYDVKM. The CDR3 totals 13 residues. Here the CDR3 reads CASRPSRVTEAFF. The CDR3 DNA reads TGTGCCAGCAGACCAAGCCGGGTCACTGAAGCTTTCTTT.

The chain has TRBV6-1 and TRBJ1-2; D not resolved. From germline, CDR1 is MNHNS and CDR2 SASEGT. This CDR3 is 15 amino acids long. V lost 3 bases, J lost 0 bases, and 11 bases lay in between. The DNA for the CDR3 is TGTGCCAGCAGTGATCCAGCGAGAGCTAACTATGGCTACACCTTC. It encodes CASSDPARANYGYTF.

This clone was counted between two and nine times. This chain links TRBV6-1 with TRBJ1-6, with D tentatively TRBD1 (6 bases). CDR1 and CDR2 (germline): MNHNS, SASEGT. Trimming shortened V by 7 bases and J by 11 bases, and 21 bases separated the two germline ends. This CDR3 has 15 amino acids. CDR3 loop: CASILLQGSWAPLHF. The DNA of the CDR3 is TGTGCCAGCATCCTACTACAGGGAAGTTGGGCACCCCTCCACTTT.

The CDR3 DNA sequence: TGTGCCAGCAGCCCCCGCGCAGATACGCAGTATTTT. Encoded protein: CASSPRADTQYF. V gene TRBV6-5 combines with J gene TRBJ2-3, with D hard to call. This CDR3 region has 12 residues. CDR1 is MNHEY, CDR2 SVGAGI, per germline. The germline V and J ends were trimmed by 6 bases and 4 bases, with 8 bases remaining between them.

V usage is TRBV5-1 and J usage is TRBJ2-1; 10 bases match TRBD1. Germline CDR1 SGHRS, CDR2 YFSETQ. V trimming: 0 bases; J trimming: 2 bases; junction bases outside the gene matches: 11. The CDR3 length is 19 residues. CDR3 residues: CASSLAEGQGSNPYNEQFF. CDR3 coding DNA: TGCGCCAGCAGCTTGGCCGAGGGACAGGGGTCAAATCCCTACAATGAGCAGTTCTTC.

This clone was seen more than once but under ten times. The chain recombines TRBV9 with TRBJ2-1, with 10 bases lining up with TRBD1. The CDR3 is 14 residues long. CDR1 is SGDLS, CDR2 YYNGEE, per germline. The V and J ends lost 4 bases and 6 bases, in that order; junction bases with no gene match: 4. CDR3 sequence (DNA): TGTGCCAGCAGCATGAGGACAGGGGGCAATGAGCAGTTCTTC. Protein product: CASSMRTGGNEQFF.

This clone has more than one count but fewer than ten. The CDR3 region has the DNA TGCGCCAGCAGCCAAGAGCGGAGGGACAATGAGCAGTTCTTC. This translates into CASSQERRDNEQFF. The chain carries TRBV4-3 and TRBJ2-1, with a possible D match to TRBD2 (6 bases). The CDR3 covers 14 residues. V lost 0 bases and J lost 5, with 8 bases in between. In germline, CDR1 is LGHNA, CDR2 YSLEER.

This chain links TRBV5-1 with TRBJ1-1; the D gene is possibly TRBD1 (6 bases). Germline V gene data show CDR1 as SGHRS and CDR2 as YFSETQ. The V end was cut by 3 bases, the J end by 7 bases, with 16 bases between. The CDR3 contains 14 residues. This CDR3 reads CASSYGQSGLEAFF. The CDR3 coding sequence is TGCGCCAGCAGCTATGGACAGTCTGGACTTGAAGCTTTCTTT.

The chain has TRBV11-2 and TRBJ2-3, with 9 positions matching TRBD2. V shed 3 bases and J 6 bases; nucleotides not matched to a gene: 7. There are 15 residues in the CDR3. Germline V gene sequence: CDR1 SGHAT, CDR2 FQNNGV. This chain's CDR3 is CASSFPAGGQDTQYF. CDR3 nucleotides: TGTGCCAGCAGCTTCCCAGCGGGGGGCCAGGATACGCAGTATTTT.

V usage is TRBV7-2 and J usage is TRBJ1-6, with 7 bases matching TRBD1. Unmatched junction bases numbered 5, after V lost 0 bases and J lost 9 bases. Germline V lookup: CDR1 SGHTA, CDR2 FQGNSA. The CDR3 length is 15 residues. The CDR3 DNA reads TGTGCCAGCAGCTTAGCGGCAGGGGGGCGTTCACCCCTCCACTTT. Its translation: CASSLAAGGRSPLHF.

The table lists this clone with many counts. The chain uses TRBV6-6 and TRBJ2-2; 12 bases line up with TRBD1. The CDR3 runs 15 residues. CDR1 and CDR2 (germline): MNHNY, SVGAGI (reference sequence). The junction had 4 bases not matched to a gene; V was cut back by 5 bases and J by 6 bases. The CDR3 nucleotides read TGTGCCAGCAGTAAGGGACAGGGGGCCGCCGGGGAGCTGTTTTTT. This translates into CASSKGQGAAGELFF.

The CDR3: CASSPRGGETGNTIYF. Written as DNA, the CDR3 is TGCGCCAGCAGCCCCCGGGGAGGGGAGACTGGAAACACCATATATTTT. The chain couples TRBV5-1 to TRBJ1-3; maybe TRBD1 (5 bases). Trimming removed 4 bases at V and 2 bases at J, with 16 bases between. The CDR3 spans 16 residues. Germline CDR1 reads SGHRS; CDR2 reads YFSETQ.

The CDR3 region is CASSLRTGRDEQYF. The CDR3 bases are TGTGCCAGCAGCCTACGGACAGGGCGCGACGAGCAGTACTTC. The V and J genes are TRBV7-9 and TRBJ2-5; 8 nucleotides agree with TRBD1. The DNA matches TRBJ2-7 better at its end, which makes the J call doubtful. The germline V gene encodes CDR1 SEHNR and CDR2 FQNEAQ (reference sequence). This CDR3 has 14 residues.

V gene TRBV6-4 combines with J gene TRBJ2-3; TRBD1 is a possible D gene (5 bases). Germline lookup yields CDR1 MRHNA and CDR2 SNTAGT. The CDR3 consists of 15 residues. Between the trimmed V and J ends, which lost 0 bases and 2 bases, there was a span of 9 bases. CDR3 region: CASSDSGRDTDTQYF. The CDR3 coding sequence is TGTGCCAGCAGTGACTCGGGCAGGGACACAGATACGCAGTATTTT.

This chain connects TRBV2 to TRBJ1-5; tentative D call: TRBD1 (6 bases). V lost 4 bases, J lost 7 bases, and 14 bases lay in between. Germline-derived CDR1 and CDR2 are SNHLY and FYNNEI. The CDR3 extends over 14 amino acids. The CDR3 sequence: CASSGLGARQPQHF. The CDR3, as DNA: TGTGCCAGCAGTGGCTTGGGGGCGCGGCAGCCCCAGCATTTT.

The V call is TRBV5-1, the J call TRBJ2-5; 11 positions match TRBD2. The CDR3 has 17 residues. CDR1 SGHRS and CDR2 YFSETQ come from the germline V gene. The J segment lost 4 bases and the V segment lost 3 bases, leaving 11 bases of the junction unmatched. The CDR3 nucleotides are TGCGCCAGCAGCTCGTTCTTAGCGGGGGGGCTCCCAGAGACCCAGTACTTC. It specifies CASSSFLAGGLPETQYF.

J is TRBJ2-7 and V is TRBV19, with 8 bases lining up with TRBD1. The CDR3 runs 16 residues. CDR1 LNHDA and CDR2 SQIVND come from the germline V gene (reference sequence). V trimming: 2 bases; J trimming: 1 base; junction bases outside the gene matches: 7. CDR3 sequence reads: CASSISSQGASYEQYF. CDR3 nucleotides: TGTGCCAGTAGTATATCAAGTCAGGGGGCGTCCTACGAGCAGTACTTC.

V and J are TRBV19 and TRBJ2-1; a possible D gene is TRBD1 (6 bases). The CDR3 contains 15 residues. In germline, CDR1 is LNHDA, CDR2 SQIVND (reference sequence). Trimming removed 6 bases at V and 0 bases at J, with 12 bases between. The CDR3 DNA sequence: TGTGCCAGTAGCCACGACAGGAGCTCCTACAATGAGCAGTTCTTC. Its protein product is CASSHDRSSYNEQFF.

V and J are TRBV7-9 and TRBJ1-4; D unresolved. Germline values: CDR1 SEHNR, CDR2 FQNEAQ (reference sequence). The ends were cut back, 5 bases at V and 0 bases at J, with 13 bases in the middle. The CDR3 totals 16 residues. CDR3 loop: CASSAAGLATNEKLFF. DNA for the CDR3: TGTGCCAGCAGCGCCGCCGGACTCGCAACTAATGAAAAACTGTTTTTT.

V is TRBV10-2 and J is TRBJ1-3; the D gene is possibly TRBD1 (5 bases). Trimming stripped 7 bases from V and 0 bases from J, with 13 bases between. In germline, CDR1 is WSHSY, CDR2 SAAADI. There are 15 residues in the CDR3. The CDR3 DNA reads TGCGCCAGCACCTTCGACAGCAACTCTGGAAACACCATATATTTT. Translation: CASTFDSNSGNTIYF.

This chain joins TRBV4-1 and TRBJ1-1; 9 bases are shared with TRBD1. Trimming removed 1 base from V and 2 bases from J; junction bases left unmatched: 5. Per the germline V gene, CDR1 is MGHRA and CDR2 is YSYEKL. This CDR3 contains 16 residues. Written as DNA, the CDR3 is TGCGCCAGCAGCCAAGCACAGGGGGCCTCTAACACTGAAGCTTTCTTT. It codes for CASSQAQGASNTEAFF.

The chain is built from TRBV2 and TRBJ1-6; 7 nucleotides agree with TRBD1. J lost 3 bases, V lost 6 bases, and 5 bases had no gene match. The germline CDR1 and CDR2 sequences are SNHLY and FYNNEI. The CDR3 covers 15 residues. The CDR3 nucleotides read TGTGCCAGCAGCCCGGGACAGTACTATAATTCACCCCTCCACTTT. Its translation is CASSPGQYYNSPLHF.

The chain links TRBV6-1 to TRBJ1-1, with D possibly TRBD1 on 5 matching bases. The germline V gene has CDR1 MNHNS and CDR2 SASEGT. This CDR3 is built from 15 residues. V was cut by 5 bases and J by 5 bases, with 18 bases left in between. CDR3 in amino acids: CASSLSTGKMTEAFF. For the CDR3, the DNA is TGTGCCAGCAGTCTCTCTACAGGTAAAATGACTGAAGCTTTCTTT.

The chain links TRBV7-9 to TRBJ1-2, with D perhaps TRBD1 (6 bases). V was trimmed by 0 bases and J by 8 bases, leaving 19 bases between them. The V gene's germline CDR1 is SEHNR and CDR2 FQNEAQ (reference sequence). There are 16 residues in the CDR3. CDR3 protein: CASSLARGGAGSGYTF. The CDR3 coding sequence is TGTGCCAGCAGCTTAGCGCGGGGGGGCGCGGGCTCCGGCTACACCTTC. The full variable domain, its missing parts supplied by reference TRBV7-9 and TRBJ1-2, is DTGVSQNPRHKITKRGQNVTFRCDPISEHNRLYWYRQTLGQGPEFLTYFQNEAQLEKSRLLSDRFSAERPKGSFSTLEIQRTEQGDSAMYLCASSLARGGAGSGYTFGSGTRLTVV.